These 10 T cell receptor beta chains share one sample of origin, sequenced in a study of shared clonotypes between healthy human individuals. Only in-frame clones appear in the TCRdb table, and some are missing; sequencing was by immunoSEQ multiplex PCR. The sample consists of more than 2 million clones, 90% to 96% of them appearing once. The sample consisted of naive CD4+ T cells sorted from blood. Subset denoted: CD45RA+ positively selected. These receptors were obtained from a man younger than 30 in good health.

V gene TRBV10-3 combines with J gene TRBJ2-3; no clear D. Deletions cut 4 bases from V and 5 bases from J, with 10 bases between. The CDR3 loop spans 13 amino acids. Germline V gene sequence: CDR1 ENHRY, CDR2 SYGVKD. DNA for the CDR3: TGTGCCATCAGTGTAATAGCCGGAGATACGCAGTATTTT. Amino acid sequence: CAISVIAGDTQYF.

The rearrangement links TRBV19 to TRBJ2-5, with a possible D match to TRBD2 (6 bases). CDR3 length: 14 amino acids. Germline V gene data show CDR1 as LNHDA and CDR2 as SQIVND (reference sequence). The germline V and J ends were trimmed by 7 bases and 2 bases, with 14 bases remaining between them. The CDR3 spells CASKPGGVQETQYF. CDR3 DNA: TGTGCCAGTAAGCCCGGCGGGGTTCAAGAGACCCAGTACTTC.

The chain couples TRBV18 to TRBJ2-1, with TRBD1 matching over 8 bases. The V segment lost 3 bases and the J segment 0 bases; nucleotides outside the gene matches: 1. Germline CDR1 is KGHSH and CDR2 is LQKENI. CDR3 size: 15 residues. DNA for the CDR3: TGTGCCAGCTCACCCACAGGGGGCTCCTACAATGAGCAGTTCTTC. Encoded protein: CASSPTGGSYNEQFF.

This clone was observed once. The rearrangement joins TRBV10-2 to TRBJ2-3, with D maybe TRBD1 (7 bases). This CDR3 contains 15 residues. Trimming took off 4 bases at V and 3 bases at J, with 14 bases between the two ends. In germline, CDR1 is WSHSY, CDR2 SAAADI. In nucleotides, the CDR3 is TGCGCCAGCAGTGTCGGCCCAGGGGGGACAGATACGCAGTATTTT. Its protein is CASSVGPGGTDTQYF.

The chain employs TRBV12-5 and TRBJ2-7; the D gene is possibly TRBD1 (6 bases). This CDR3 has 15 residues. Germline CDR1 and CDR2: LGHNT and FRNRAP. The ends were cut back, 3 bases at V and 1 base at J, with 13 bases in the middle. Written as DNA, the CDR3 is TGTGCTAGTGGTTTTCTCCGACAGGATTCCTACGAGCAGTACTTC. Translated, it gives CASGFLRQDSYEQYF.

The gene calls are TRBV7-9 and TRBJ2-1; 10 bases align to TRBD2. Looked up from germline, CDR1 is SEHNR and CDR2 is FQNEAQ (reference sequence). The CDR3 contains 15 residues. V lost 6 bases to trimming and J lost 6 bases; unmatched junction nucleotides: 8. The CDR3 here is CASRGPLAGANEQFF. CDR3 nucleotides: TGTGCCAGCAGGGGCCCGCTAGCGGGGGCCAATGAGCAGTTCTTC.

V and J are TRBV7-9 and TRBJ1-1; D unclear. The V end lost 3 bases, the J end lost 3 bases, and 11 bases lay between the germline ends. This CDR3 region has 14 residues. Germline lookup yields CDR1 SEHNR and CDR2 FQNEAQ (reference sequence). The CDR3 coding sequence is TGTGCCAGCAGCTTCTCACTTCCTTACACTGAAGCTTTCTTT. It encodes CASSFSLPYTEAFF.

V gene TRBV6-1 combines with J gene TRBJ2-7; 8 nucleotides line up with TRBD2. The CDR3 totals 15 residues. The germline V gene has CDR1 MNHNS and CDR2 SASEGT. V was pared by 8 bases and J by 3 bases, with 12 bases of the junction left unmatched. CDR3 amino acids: CASRTKGAGDYEQYF. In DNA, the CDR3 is TGTGCCAGCCGAACCAAGGGAGCGGGAGACTACGAGCAGTACTTC.

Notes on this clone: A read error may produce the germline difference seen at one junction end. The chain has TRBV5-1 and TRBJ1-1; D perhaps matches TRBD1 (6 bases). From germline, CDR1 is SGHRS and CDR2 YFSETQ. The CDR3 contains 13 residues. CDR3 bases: TGCGCCAGCAGCTTGGAGGGGGACAAGAGCAAGCTTTTT. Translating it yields CASSLEGDKSKLF. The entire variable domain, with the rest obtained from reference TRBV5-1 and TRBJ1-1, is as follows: KAGVTQTPRYLIKTRGQQVTLSCSPISGHRSVSWYQQTPGQGLQFLFEYFSETQRNKGNFPGRFSGRQFSNSRSEMNVSTLELGDSALYLCASSLEGDKSKLFGQGTRLTVV.

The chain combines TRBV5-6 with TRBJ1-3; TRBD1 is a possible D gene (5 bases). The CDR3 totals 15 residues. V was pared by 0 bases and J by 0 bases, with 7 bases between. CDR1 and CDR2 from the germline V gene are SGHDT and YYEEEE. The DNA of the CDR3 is TGTGCCAGCAGCTTGGACAGGAGCTCTGGAAACACCATATATTTT. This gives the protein CASSLDRSSGNTIYF.